This T cell receptor beta chain was captured by sequencing in a study of shared clonotypes between healthy human individuals. Nashville, Tennessee was home to all donors, each a Caucasian adult. The table came from immunoSEQ multiplex PCR; TCRdb's copy has only in-frame clones and leaves some out. The table has around 2.3 million clones, under 97% seen once; the top ten hold roughly 0.13%. The TCR originated in a man younger than 35 in good health. Sequencing used naive CD4+ T cells sorted from blood. Subset noted: CD45RA+ positively selected.

The CDR3 protein is CASGRFNNEQFF. CDR3 sequence (DNA): TGTGCCAGCGGGAGGTTCAACAATGAGCAGTTCTTC. The V gene is TRBV27, the J gene TRBJ2-1, with D perhaps matching TRBD2 (6 bases). This CDR3 has 12 amino acids. Germline lookup yields CDR1 MNHEY and CDR2 SMNVEV (reference sequence). The V end lost 8 bases, the J end lost 5 bases, and 10 bases lay between the germline ends.